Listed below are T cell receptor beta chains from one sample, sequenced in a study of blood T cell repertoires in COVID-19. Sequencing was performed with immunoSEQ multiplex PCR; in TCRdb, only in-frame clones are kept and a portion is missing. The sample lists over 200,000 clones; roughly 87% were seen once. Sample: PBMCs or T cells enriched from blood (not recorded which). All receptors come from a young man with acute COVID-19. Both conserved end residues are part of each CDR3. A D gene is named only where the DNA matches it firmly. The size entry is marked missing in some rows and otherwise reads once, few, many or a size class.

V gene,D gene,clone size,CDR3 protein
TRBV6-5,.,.,CASTSGTSSGNTIYF
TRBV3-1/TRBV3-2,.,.,CASSQSIYGGERDGYTF
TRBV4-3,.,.,CASSQGGVSAEAFF
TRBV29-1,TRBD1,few,CSFKGTVNTEAFF
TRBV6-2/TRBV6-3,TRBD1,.,CASSPGQGAGGYTF
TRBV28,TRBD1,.,CASSFLTRDRFNSPLHF
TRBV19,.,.,CASDGVGDTEAFF
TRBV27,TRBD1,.,CASKWTGGLANYGYTF
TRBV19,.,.,CASSSTANTEAFF
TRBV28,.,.,CATLMNTEAFF
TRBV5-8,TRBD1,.,CASSLGLWTGDEPQHF
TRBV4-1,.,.,CASRAVGGLSGYTF
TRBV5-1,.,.,CASTKGDTYNEQFF
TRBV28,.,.,CASSLAPGGGSPLHF
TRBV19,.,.,CASSIGNTQTDTQYF
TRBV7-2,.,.,CASSRGQSMGQPQHF
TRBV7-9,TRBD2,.,CASSLAGGYTGELFF
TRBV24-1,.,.,CATSDSGAESTGNTIYF
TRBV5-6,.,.,CASSETGHETQYF
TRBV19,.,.,CASSLYGQNTEAFF
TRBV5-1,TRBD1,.,CASSTTGGSYNEQFF
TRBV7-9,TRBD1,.,CASSPATGSDFGTQYF
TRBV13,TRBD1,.,CASSLPGTGSGAKNIQYF
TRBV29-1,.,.,CSVRTNTGELFF
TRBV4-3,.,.,CASSQVFKRGISAEAFF
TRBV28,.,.,CASSVYQETQYF
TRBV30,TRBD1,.,CAYILRDRGGTGELFF
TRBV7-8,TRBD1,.,CASSAWTGGEAQHF
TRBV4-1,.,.,CASSLKHGTSYEQYF
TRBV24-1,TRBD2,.,CATSDRSGESTDTQYF
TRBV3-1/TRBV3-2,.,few,CASSRQAALASGANVLTF
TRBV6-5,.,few,CASSTFPGEQYF
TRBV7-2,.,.,CASSFLTRGGNEQFF
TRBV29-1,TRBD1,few,CSGASGTGEREQYF
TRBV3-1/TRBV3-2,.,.,CASSDIWSSGANVLTF
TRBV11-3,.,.,CASSTTTGRDTEAFF
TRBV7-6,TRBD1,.,CASSRGQGSVTGELFF
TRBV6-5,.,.,CASLGGIGEKLFF
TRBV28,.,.,CASTSGGAGAKRNTIYF
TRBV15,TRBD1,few,CATSSRVQGWNEQFF
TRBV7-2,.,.,CASSPTGLPYEQYF
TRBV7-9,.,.,CASSLGALRTARSNEQFF
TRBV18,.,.,CASSPPELASNTGELFF
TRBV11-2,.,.,CASSTYTRSNTGELFF
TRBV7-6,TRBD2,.,CASSPGSGIHSYNEQFF
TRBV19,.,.,CASSIRGETEAFF
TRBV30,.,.,CAWSGGLIITF
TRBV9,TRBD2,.,CASSGGTSGIKLFF
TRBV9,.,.,CASSVEVQGYGYTF